This T cell receptor (beta chain) was recovered during a study of cytomegalovirus exposure and HLA in healthy donors (dated by TCRdb to the late 2010s). With regard to the full study: According to an earlier analysis of several hundred of the donors, some 180 million T cells yielded 120 million or so unique TCR beta sequences and about 280 Gb of sequence data. About 320 gigabases of sequencing data and approximately 85 million unique TCR sequences were included in an early release covering around 650 HLA-typed donors. Of the approximately 400 genotyped donors, roughly 80% fell in the genetic ancestry cluster associated with self-reported Caucasian donors. The study aimed to test whether cataloging public T cell receptors could reveal signatures of past pathogen exposure. The study profiled the T cell repertoires of under 850 subjects by immunosequencing and related them to cytomegalovirus serostatus. Along with the approximately 620-subject first cohort, a separate validation cohort of around 110 different subjects was used. To predict cytomegalovirus infection status, the study brought together high-throughput TCR immunosequencing, statistical association of individual TCRs with disease status, and machine learning. A later analysis re-examined previously published TCR beta repertoires from several hundred donors and added high-resolution HLA genotyping to investigate patterns of TCR occurrence. Rather than drawing on any new phenotypic data, the later analysis identified candidate immune exposures from TCR beta sequences and the way those sequences occurred across donors. In an earlier analysis of over 550 of the donors, high-throughput TCR beta sequencing was used to judge whether each TCR beta V gene segment behaved as functional or pseudogenic. Donor age, sex, ethnicity and CMV serostatus were compiled alongside the repertoire data. In a later genetic analysis, genome-wide SNP genotypes for about three fifths of the 666 donors were used, and that subset was treated as a discovery cohort. Every discovery cohort repertoire had been produced on one sequencing platform. HLA typing included class I and class II loci at four-digit resolution. The number of donors typed differed by locus, with about 620-630 for A, B, C, DRB1 and DQB1, roughly 550 for DQA1, 600 to 610 for DPA1, and approximately 470 for DPB1. About five DR-DQ haplotypes were treated as single units for association and clustering because of strong linkage in the cohort. Across about 380 genotyped donors of the cohort, an average of roughly 200,000 unique TCR beta nucleotide sequences per donor were sequenced, and 15% to 20% of those sequences were non-productive.

Library construction relied on the immunoSEQ multiplex PCR assay. For the multiplex PCR, a mixture combining 60 forward primers for TCR Vbeta segments and 13 reverse primers for TCR Jbeta segments was used. Amplification of the CDR3 region of rearranged TCR beta genes was performed with a multiplex PCR assay on genomic DNA. The Illumina HiSeq System was used to sequence the amplified TCR beta libraries as 87-base-pair reads. As for the original processing: Across the 600 to 700 repertoires, a later analysis counted approximately 83 million unique TCR beta chains, some 11 million of which were shared by at least two donors. To remove PCR and sequencing errors, raw reads were error-corrected and collapsed into unique sequences using a nearest-neighbor algorithm that merged closely related sequences. To assign V, D and J gene segments, CDR3 sequences were aligned to IMGT reference sequences. For a sequence to be retained, a match of at least six nucleotides to both a V gene segment and a J gene segment was required. A rearrangement was called productive if the CDR3 had no stop codons and remained in frame with V and J, and every other rearrangement was called non-productive. Following IMGT convention, CDR3 was defined as the stretch from the second conserved V-encoded cysteine up to the conserved J-encoded phenylalanine. The earlier analysis of 500 to 600 of the donors excluded sequences that lacked an unambiguous match to a single V gene segment. In an earlier analysis of approximately 590 of the donors, V segments were called functional above 56.7% productive rearrangements and were called segregating when the between-donor standard deviation exceeded 5%. A statistical classification framework was built to diagnose cytomegalovirus status from the catalog of TCR beta chain sequences. In a later analysis, TCR nucleotide sequences were compared against IMGT/GENE-DB human TR gene sequences so that V and J genes could be assigned. The TCRdist pipeline was used in a later analysis to assign CDR3 sequences and most-parsimonious VDJ recombination scenarios. In a later analysis, each TCR beta chain was defined by its CDR3 amino acid sequence together with its V-gene family, and reads without a unique V-gene family were excluded. As a way to deal with suspected cross-contamination and a sequencing artifact, a later analysis dropped 450 to 700 nucleotide sequences that were highly shared and had low generation probability. For each public chain, a later analysis derived a clonal expansion index from normalized ranks of inferred template counts within each repertoire. Generation probabilities in a later analysis came from a VDJ recombination model fitted to out-of-frame rearrangements, and those results were checked against IGoR. A later analysis scored TCR-TCR, TCR-HLA and TCR-CMV co-occurrence with hypergeometric tests, applying a repertoire-size bias correction to TCR pairs. In a later analysis, false discovery rates were estimated by permuting HLA or CMV assignments 20 times. In a later analysis, co-occurring TCRs were grouped using DBSCAN, with TCRdist sequence similarity added in when clustering inside HLA-allele-positive subsets. Co-occurrence clustering excluded repertoires with fewer than 30,000 or more than 120,000 public chains, plus five with anomalous nucleotide sharing. This is the immuneACCESS table as TCRdb keeps it, with only in-frame sequences that have V and J called. A part of the clones is gone; compared with another copy, unresolved V genes explain less than half, and the rest is unexplained. The V and J calls and clone size come from that table; D and trimming were worked out from the DNA. This sample's table lists 70,000 or so clones. Roughly 2.6% of the sample is in the top ten clones.

The cohort consisted of 650 to 850 healthy bone marrow donors. Cohort members were all nominally healthy when sampled, although unrecorded immune exposures were likely present. The donor was CMV seronegative and was included in the group of about 400 seronegative cohort members. Every donor gave a peripheral blood sample, and the peripheral blood mononuclear cells from that sample were used for TCR beta sequencing. The Qiagen DNeasy Blood Extraction Kit was used to extract genomic DNA from the blood cell samples. The CDR3 starts with the cysteine, ends with the phenylalanine, and has 15 residues. Solely the CDR3 DNA is kept, with 45 bases framed from the first base. CDR1 and CDR2 (MGHRA, YSYEKL) derive from the germline V gene. Unmatched junction bases come to 8, with V trimmed by 3 bases and J by 7 bases. Concerning this clone itself: Its antigen is not yet known.

Study-wide findings and limitations: When HLA alleles, especially DR and DQ, strongly co-occurred, TCR associations were difficult to assign to individual alleles. The study listed 164 TCR beta chains as associated with cytomegalovirus. In vitro tests confirmed that a few of the cytomegalovirus-associated TCR beta chains recognize cytomegalovirus antigens. Compared with equally common non-associated chains, HLA-associated TCR beta chains in a later analysis were more clonally expanded and had lower generation probabilities. Several of the top co-occurrence clusters appeared to be linked to parvovirus B19, influenza, CMV and Epstein-Barr virus, according to a later analysis. In this cohort, only TCR beta chains were sequenced, and detectable features were limited by the absence of alpha or paired-chain data. Because some donors lacked HLA typing at each locus, the association tests relied only on the typed subset. In both the original and validation cohorts, the classifier was reported to diagnose cytomegalovirus status with high specificity and sensitivity. Some IMGT-functional V segments, including TRBV6-2 and TRBV6-3, could not be distinguished by the 87-base-pair reads and were therefore excluded. Across donors, most TCR sequences were observed very rarely, whereas some public TCRs were present in many individuals. The sequencing pipeline was judged likely to have produced a cluster of highly shared sequence variants as a technical artifact. In a later analysis, 16,951 TCR beta sequences were associated with specific HLA alleles at a false discovery rate of 0.05. In a later analysis, most CMV-associated TCR beta chains were found to appear HLA-restricted, with HLA associations seemingly driven largely by CMV exposure. Because counts were too low, seventeen rarely observed V segments, including chromosome 9 orphons, were left out of the earlier analysis of 500 to 750 of the donors. Presence/absence analyses assumed roughly uniform sequencing depth across donors, an assumption that may not hold. A further reported finding was that TCR beta sequences accurately predicted the HLA-A and HLA-B alleles for most subjects in the first cohort. An earlier analysis of several hundred of the donors showed that most TCR beta V segments appeared in productive rearrangements either about 87% or about 30% of the time, which broadly matched IMGT annotations. An association between a missense DCLRE1C variant and V-gene and J-gene trimming of TCR beta chains was found in a later genetic analysis and replicated in an independent cohort. Immune exposure information for the cohort was limited to CMV serostatus. Linkage disequilibrium might explain the correlated functional status among segregating V segments, but an unknown experimental factor could not be excluded. The authors suggested that the approach could potentially be extended to other disease states and immunological phenotypes. According to a later genetic analysis, donors in an Asian-associated ancestry cluster had fewer N-insertions in productive TCRs than the approximately 700-donor mean. A later analysis found that TCR association rates varied across HLA loci, with DRB1 alleles showing the most associated TCRs and HLA-C alleles the fewest.

Material: PBMCs. The chain joins TRBV4-1 to TRBJ2-7; TRBD1 matches 11 bases in the middle. This clonotype was obtained from a middle-aged man in good health and CMV-seronegative. The CDR3 protein sequence reads: CASSHRTGGEGEQYF. The nucleotides are TGCGCCAGCAGCCACAGGACAGGGGGCGAGGGAGAGCAGTACTTC.